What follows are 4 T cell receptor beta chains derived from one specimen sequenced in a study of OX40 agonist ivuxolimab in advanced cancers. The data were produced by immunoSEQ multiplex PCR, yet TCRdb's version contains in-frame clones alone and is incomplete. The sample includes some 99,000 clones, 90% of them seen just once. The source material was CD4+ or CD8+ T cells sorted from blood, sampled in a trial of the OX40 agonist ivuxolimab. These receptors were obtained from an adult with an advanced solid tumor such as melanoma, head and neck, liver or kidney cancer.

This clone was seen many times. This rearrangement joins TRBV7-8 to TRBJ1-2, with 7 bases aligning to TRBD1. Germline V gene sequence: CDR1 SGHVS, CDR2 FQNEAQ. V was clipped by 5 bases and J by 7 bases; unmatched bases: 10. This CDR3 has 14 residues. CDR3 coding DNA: TGTGCCAGCAGCCAACCCGGGACAGCATCTGGCTACACCTTC. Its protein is CASSQPGTASGYTF.

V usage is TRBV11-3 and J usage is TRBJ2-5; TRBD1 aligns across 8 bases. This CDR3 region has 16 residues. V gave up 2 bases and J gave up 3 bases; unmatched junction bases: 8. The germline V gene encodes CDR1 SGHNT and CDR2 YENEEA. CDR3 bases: TGTGCCAGCAGCTTACGGTCAGGGGGCTGGGAAGAGACCCAGTACTTC. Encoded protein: CASSLRSGGWEETQYF.

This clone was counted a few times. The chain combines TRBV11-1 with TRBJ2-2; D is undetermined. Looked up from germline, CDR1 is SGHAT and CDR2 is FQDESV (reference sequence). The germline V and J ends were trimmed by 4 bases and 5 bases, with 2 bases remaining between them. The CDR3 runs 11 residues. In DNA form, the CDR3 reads TGTGCCAGCAGCTATACCGGGGAGCTGTTTTTT. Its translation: CASSYTGELFF. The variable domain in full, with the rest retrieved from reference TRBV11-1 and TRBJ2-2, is EAEVAQSPRYKITEKSQAVAFWCDPISGHATLYWYRQILGQGPELLVQFQDESVVDDSQLPKDRFSAERLKGVDSTLKIQPAELGDSAMYLCASSYTGELFFGEGSRLTVL.

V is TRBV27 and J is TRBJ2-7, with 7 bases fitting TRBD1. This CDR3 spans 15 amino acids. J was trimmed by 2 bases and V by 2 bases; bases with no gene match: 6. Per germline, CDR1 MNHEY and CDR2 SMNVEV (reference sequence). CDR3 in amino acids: CASSLRTGPTYEQYF. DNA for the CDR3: TGTGCCAGCAGTTTAAGGACAGGTCCCACCTACGAGCAGTACTTC.